This TCR beta chain came from a study of preoperative IRX-2 immunotherapy in early breast cancer. Method: immunoSEQ multiplex PCR; TCRdb's copy keeps in-frame clones and lacks some. The repertoire holds approximately 28,000 clones, with approximately 80% as singletons. Described treatment: preoperative locoregional IRX-2 cytokine immunotherapy. Samples came from a phase Ib trial of preoperative locoregional IRX-2 cytokine immunotherapy. The V and J ends lost 6 bases and 5 bases respectively, with 17 bases between them. Germline CDR1 LNHDA, CDR2 SQIVND (reference sequence). The CDR3 contains 15 residues.

The V call is TRBV19, the J call TRBJ1-5; tentative D call: TRBD1 (5 bases). Collection of the sample occurred from a patient treated with IRX-2 immunotherapy. This receptor was identified in a human donor with breast cancer. CDR3 bases: TGTGCCAGTAGCCAACTGAGGCGGGGCGATCAGCCCCAGCATTTT. This encodes CASSQLRRGDQPQHF.